The present T cell receptor beta chain was sequenced within a study of T-cell memory formation after mild COVID-19. Trimming cost V 2 bases and J 5 bases; bases outside gene matches: 3. This CDR3 spans 14 amino acids. Each CDR3 protein is one row after TCRdb ran MiXCR on the 5' RACE reads. The profile shows around 530,000 distinct CDR3 sequences, about 20% of them singletons. Sequencing input: PBMCs or a T cell subset sorted from them (not recorded which). The source is an adult woman who had mild COVID-19 (a few samples of this study predate the infection). Cell type and time point are not known. The chain has TRBV12-3 or TRBV12-4 and TRBJ1-5, with 7 bases lining up with TRBD1. Here the CDR3 reads CASSLRQGHQPQHF. In DNA form, the CDR3 reads TGTGCCAGCAGTTTAAGACAGGGCCATCAGCCCCAGCATTTT.